The 9 T cell receptor beta chains given below trace back to one sample, sequenced in a study of blood T cell repertoires in COVID-19. Some clones are missing from TCRdb's copy, which holds only in-frame ones; the method was immunoSEQ multiplex PCR. The sample consists of about 220,000 clones, roughly four fifths of them appearing once. Input material: peripheral blood. The receptors derive from a woman aged 25 to 39 who had recovered from COVID-19.

The chain joins TRBV28 to TRBJ1-5, with D perhaps TRBD1 (5 bases). The V end lost 6 bases, the J end lost 1 base, and 13 bases lay between the germline ends. The CDR3 consists of 15 residues. CDR1 and CDR2 (germline): MDHEN, SYDVKM. CDR3 amino acids: CASSPSRQSNQPQHF. The CDR3 nucleotides read TGTGCCAGCAGCCCCTCCCGACAGAGCAATCAGCCCCAGCATTTT.

The genes are TRBV19 and TRBJ2-1; 7 bases are shared with TRBD1. The CDR3 has 15 amino acids. V gave up 4 bases and J gave up 5 bases; unmatched junction bases: 8. Germline assignment: CDR1 LNHDA and CDR2 SQIVND (reference sequence). The CDR3: CASSTFRDRDNEQFF. CDR3 nucleotide sequence: TGTGCCAGTAGTACCTTCCGGGACAGAGACAATGAGCAGTTCTTC.

DNA for the CDR3: TGTGCCAGCTCACCACCGTCCCAGGGGACCGGGGAGCTGTTTTTT. Translation: CASSPPSQGTGELFF. The chain couples TRBV18 to TRBJ2-2; TRBD1 might be the D (6 bases). CDR1 is KGHSH, CDR2 LQKENI, per germline. Trimming took off 0 bases at V and 5 bases at J, with 10 bases between the two ends. This CDR3 is built from 15 residues.

The chain is built from TRBV6-5 and TRBJ2-1; TRBD2 aligns across 9 bases. CDR1 and CDR2 from the germline V gene are MNHEY and SVGAGI. CDR3 length: 15 amino acids. The V gene end was trimmed by 2 bases and the J gene end by 6 bases; junction bases not matched to a gene: 5. CDR3 DNA sequence: TGTGCCAGCAGTTACCTTAGCGGGAGAGCCAATGAGCAGTTCTTC. This sequence encodes CASSYLSGRANEQFF.

V and J are TRBV5-1 and TRBJ1-2; D is ambiguous. The CDR3 is 12 residues long. The V end lost 0 bases, the J end lost 6 bases, and 6 bases lay between the germline ends. Per the germline V gene, CDR1 is SGHRS and CDR2 is YFSETQ. The DNA for the CDR3 is TGCGCCAGCAGCTTGGGGGCAGATGGCTACACCTTC. It specifies CASSLGADGYTF.

CDR3 nucleotides: TGTGCCATCAGCACTAGGCCGGGGGAGGCCTATGGCTACACCTTC. Its translation is CAISTRPGEAYGYTF. The rearrangement links TRBV10-3 to TRBJ1-2, with a weak D call TRBD1 (5 bases). Germline V gene sequence: CDR1 ENHRY, CDR2 SYGVKD. The CDR3 is 15 amino acids. V lost 6 bases to trimming and J lost 4 bases, with 18 bases between them.

The J gene is TRBJ2-3, the V gene TRBV7-9, with TRBD1 matching 9 bases. V shed 5 bases and J 3 bases; nucleotides not matched to a gene: 12. The CDR3 runs to 17 residues. The germline CDR1 and CDR2 sequences are SEHNR and FQNEAQ (reference sequence). CDR3 coding DNA: TGTGCCAGCAGCGGTAGACAGGGGGTGAGTTTGACAGATACGCAGTATTTT. Amino acid sequence: CASSGRQGVSLTDTQYF.

The chain joins TRBV7-9 to TRBJ1-2; 7 bases align to TRBD1. From germline, CDR1 is SEHNR and CDR2 FQNEAQ (reference sequence). The CDR3 has 12 residues. With V trimmed by 7 bases and J by 7 bases, 6 bases remained unmatched. This CDR3 is CASKGGGGGYTF. The CDR3 DNA reads TGTGCCAGCAAAGGGGGCGGTGGTGGCTACACCTTC.

This clone came up a few times. The CDR3 nucleotides read TGTGCCAGCGAACCGGGCGGTAGCGGCTACGAGCAGTACTTC. Translated: CASEPGGSGYEQYF. The gene calls are TRBV19 and TRBJ2-7, with D perhaps TRBD2 (6 bases). The CDR3 sequence is 14 residues long. The ends were cut back, 9 bases at V and 3 bases at J, with 18 bases in the middle. Germline CDR1 reads LNHDA; CDR2 reads SQIVND (reference sequence).